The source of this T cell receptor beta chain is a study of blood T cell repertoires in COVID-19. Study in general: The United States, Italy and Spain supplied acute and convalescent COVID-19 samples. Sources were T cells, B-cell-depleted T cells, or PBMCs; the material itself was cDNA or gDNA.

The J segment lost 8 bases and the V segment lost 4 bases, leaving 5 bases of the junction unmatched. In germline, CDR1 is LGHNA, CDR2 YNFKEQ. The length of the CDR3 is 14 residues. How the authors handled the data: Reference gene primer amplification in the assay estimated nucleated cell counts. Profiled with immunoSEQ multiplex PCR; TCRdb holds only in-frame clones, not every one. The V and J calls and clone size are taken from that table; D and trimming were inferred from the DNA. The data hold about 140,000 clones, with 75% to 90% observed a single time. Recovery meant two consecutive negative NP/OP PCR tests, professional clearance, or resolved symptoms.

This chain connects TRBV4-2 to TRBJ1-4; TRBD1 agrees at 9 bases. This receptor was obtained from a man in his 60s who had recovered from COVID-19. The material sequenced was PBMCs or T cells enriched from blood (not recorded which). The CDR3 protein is CASSPRQGGEKLFF. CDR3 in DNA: TGTGCCAGCAGCCCGAGACAGGGGGGCGAAAAACTGTTTTTT.